This T cell receptor (beta chain) was identified in a study of cytomegalovirus exposure and HLA in healthy donors. The CDR3 has 14 residues. The V gene's germline CDR1 is LNHDA and CDR2 SQIVND (reference sequence). J gave up 3 bases and V 5 bases, and 4 bases lay outside the gene matches. Both 60 Vbeta primers and 13 Jbeta primers went into the PCR. This table comes from immunoSEQ multiplex PCR, and its TCRdb copy is limited to in-frame clones, with some not included. The table records approximately 140,000 clones, 70% to 80% of them present only once. The sample comprised PBMCs. This TCR was recovered from a female donor in good health and CMV-seronegative. The J gene is TRBJ2-3, the V gene TRBV19, with 8 positions matching TRBD1. The CDR3 DNA sequence: TGTGCCAGTAGTTGGACAGGGAGAACAGATACGCAGTATTTT. It encodes CASSWTGRTDTQYF.